Only a few counts were recorded for the clone carrying this TCR beta chain. What it recognizes is unknown. This specimen comes from a study of metastatic and nonmetastatic thyroid tumors. Study background: Across peripheral blood and tumor or nodule tissue samples taken from malignant and benign thyroid patients, the repertoires were compared with one another.

How the authors handled the data: Built for papillary thyroid cancer, a distant-metastasis classifier drew on CDR3 differences across clinicopathological groups. TCRdb reanalyzed the PCR reads with MiXCR. The V and J calls come from TCRdb's annotation, not from the publication. Of 13,000 or so clones listed, more than 20% were seen once; the top ten hold approximately 59%. Study findings and constraints: Benign nodules reportedly had significantly lower TCR beta diversity than malignant thyroid tumors in blood and tumor.

Thyroid surgery was performed in patients who had received no treatment beforehand. V gave up 4 bases and J gave up 3 bases; unmatched junction bases: 0. The CDR3 loop spans 14 amino acids. Germline values: CDR1 MNHEY, CDR2 SMNVEV (reference sequence). This clonotype originated in a male donor with papillary thyroid cancer or a benign thyroid nodule (not recorded which). Some clones in this sample may be carry-over from other donors' samples. The V gene is TRBV27, the J gene TRBJ2-7; TRBD2 aligns across 13 bases. The sample comprised blood. The DNA for the CDR3 is TGTGCCAGCAGTTGGACTAGCGGGAGCTACGAGCAGTACTTC. Translating gives CASSWTSGSYEQYF.